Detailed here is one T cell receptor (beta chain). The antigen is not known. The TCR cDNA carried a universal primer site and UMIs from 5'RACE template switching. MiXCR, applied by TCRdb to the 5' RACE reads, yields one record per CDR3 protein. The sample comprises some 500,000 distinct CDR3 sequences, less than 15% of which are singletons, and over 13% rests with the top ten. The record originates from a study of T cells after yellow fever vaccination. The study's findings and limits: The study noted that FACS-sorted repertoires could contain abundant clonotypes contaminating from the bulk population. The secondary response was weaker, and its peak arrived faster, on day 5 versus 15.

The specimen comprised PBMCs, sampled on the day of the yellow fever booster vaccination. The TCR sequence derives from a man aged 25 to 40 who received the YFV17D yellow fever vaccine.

The CDR3 reads CASSPGHEIAETQYF. In nucleotides, the CDR3 is TGTGCCAGCAGCCCTGGCCACGAGATTGCAGAGACCCAGTACTTC. The V and J genes are TRBV7-9 and TRBJ2-5; no definite D call. Germline V gives CDR1 SEHNR, CDR2 FQNEAQ (reference sequence). Trimming removed 5 bases at V and 4 bases at J, with 17 bases between. This CDR3 spans 15 amino acids.